A single sample gave rise to the 26 T cell receptor beta chains below, sequenced in a study of graft-versus-host responses after intestinal transplantation. Method: immunoSEQ multiplex PCR; TCRdb's copy keeps in-frame clones and lacks some. This table has some 69,000 clones, roughly 92% appearing once. The input for sequencing was bone marrow, taken around 730 days after intestinal transplantation. Receptor source: a human patient who received an intestinal transplant, so some T cells may come from the graft donor.

V gene TRBV7-9 combines with J gene TRBJ2-7; the match to TRBD1 covers 7 bases. The CDR3 is 16 amino acids. V shed 4 bases and J 0 bases; nucleotides not matched to a gene: 9. The germline gives CDR1 SEHNR, CDR2 FQNEAQ (reference sequence). In DNA form, the CDR3 reads TGTGCCAGCAGCTCGCCCAGACAGGGAGACTCCTACGAGCAGTACTTC. Its protein product is CASSSPRQGDSYEQYF.

The rearrangement links TRBV4-2 to TRBJ1-2; D might be TRBD1 (5 bases). V lost 1 base and J lost 8, with 32 bases in between. The CDR3 has 20 amino acids. Germline CDR1 is LGHNA and CDR2 is YNFKEQ. The CDR3 DNA reads as TGTGCCAGCAGCCAAGTGATAATTGGGTTAGCGGCAGGGAATGCGCGGGGCTACACCTTC. Its protein product is CASSQVIIGLAAGNARGYTF.

The chain uses TRBV4-1 and TRBJ1-6; D is ambiguous. The length of the CDR3 is 17 residues. Germline values: CDR1 MGHRA, CDR2 YSYEKL. V gave up 0 bases and J gave up 8 bases, with 17 bases separating them. The CDR3 DNA follows: TGCGCCAGCAGCCAAGAGAGATTGAGGCCCGACTATTCACCCCTCCACTTT. It codes for CASSQERLRPDYSPLHF.

The chain uses TRBV7-9 and TRBJ2-1; the D gene is possibly TRBD1 (5 bases). This CDR3 contains 15 residues. Germline V CDR1 and CDR2: SEHNR, FQNEAQ (reference sequence). Trimming removed 0 bases at V and 3 bases at J, with 9 bases between. The DNA for the CDR3 is TGTGCCAGCAGCTTAGCAGGGGTGTTCTACAATGAGCAGTTCTTC. This sequence encodes CASSLAGVFYNEQFF.

This clone was recorded only once. CDR3 sequence: CASSLVKVNTEAFF. The CDR3 bases are TGCGCCAGCAGCTTGGTAAAGGTGAACACTGAAGCTTTCTTT. The V call is TRBV5-1, the J call TRBJ1-1; no clear D gene. The V gene's germline CDR1 is SGHRS and CDR2 YFSETQ. The CDR3 is 14 residues long. V was pared by 0 bases and J by 0 bases, with 6 bases between.

The chain links TRBV7-9 to TRBJ2-7, with 8 bases lining up with TRBD1. Germline values: CDR1 SEHNR, CDR2 FQNEAQ (reference sequence). This CDR3 contains 13 residues. Unmatched junction bases numbered 6, after V lost 8 bases and J lost 3 bases. This CDR3 is CASSGQVIYEQYF. CDR3 bases: TGTGCCAGCTCGGGACAGGTGATCTACGAGCAGTACTTC. Full variable domain (remainder filled in from reference TRBV7-9 and TRBJ2-7): DTGVSQNPRHKITKRGQNVTFRCDPISEHNRLYWYRQTLGQGPEFLTYFQNEAQLEKSRLLSDRFSAERPKGSFSTLEIQRTEQGDSAMYLCASSGQVIYEQYFGPGTRLTVT.

In its sample, this clone was seen once. The CDR3 DNA follows: TGCGCCAGCAGCTCGACAGGGAACTATGGCTACACCTTC. Encoded protein: CASSSTGNYGYTF. The J gene is TRBJ1-2, the V gene TRBV5-1; 7 bases are shared with TRBD1. Trimming at V came to 3 bases and at J to 2 bases, leaving 1 base not matched to a gene. This CDR3 has 13 residues. The germline gives CDR1 SGHRS, CDR2 YFSETQ.

The chain is built from TRBV19 and TRBJ1-1; no clear D gene. Germline values: CDR1 LNHDA, CDR2 SQIVND (reference sequence). The CDR3 runs to 13 residues. Trimming pared 6 bases from V and 1 base from J, leaving 9 bases between. CDR3 sequence reads: CASSPTKNTEAFF. CDR3 DNA: TGTGCCAGTAGCCCCACAAAGAACACTGAAGCTTTCTTT.

The chain links TRBV7-3 to TRBJ1-1, with 12 bases identical to TRBD1. The germline gives CDR1 SGHTA, CDR2 FQGTGA. The CDR3 is 18 residues long. V shed 7 bases and J 0 bases; nucleotides not matched to a gene: 12. The CDR3 bases are TGTGCCAGCAACCTTCCGGGACAGGGGGCCTCTATGAACACTGAAGCTTTCTTT. Protein sequence: CASNLPGQGASMNTEAFF. The whole variable domain, remainder taken from reference TRBV7-3 and TRBJ1-1, is GAGVSQTPSNKVTEKGKYVELRCDPISGHTALYWYRQSLGQGPEFLIYFQGTGAADDSGLPNDRFFAVRPEGSVSTLKIQRTERGDSAVYLCASNLPGQGASMNTEAFFGQGTRLTVV.

The chain couples TRBV5-6 to TRBJ2-3; D ambiguous. The germline V gene has CDR1 SGHDT and CDR2 YYEEEE. Trimming stripped 3 bases from V and 2 bases from J, with 10 bases between. CDR3 length equals 14 residues. The CDR3 spells CASSSPSNTDTQYF. As DNA, the CDR3 is TGTGCCAGCAGCTCCCCCAGCAACACAGATACGCAGTATTTT. Complete variable domain (other parts from reference TRBV5-6 and TRBJ2-3): DAGVTQSPTHLIKTRGQQVTLRCSPKSGHDTVSWYQQALGQGPQFIFQYYEEEERQRGNFPDRFSGHQFPNYSSELNVNALLLGDSALYLCASSSPSNTDTQYFGPGTRLTVL.

Points on this clone: Its ends do not fully match the called genes, so a read error is possible. The chain combines TRBV29-1 with TRBJ2-3; the match to TRBD2 covers 9 bases. The V gene's germline CDR1 is SQVTM and CDR2 ANQGSEA. There are 12 residues in the CDR3. CDR3 DNA sequence: TGCAGCGCCGAGCGGGAGGCTCTATCGACTGTTTTT. Encoded protein: CSAEREALSTVF.

V gene TRBV30 combines with J gene TRBJ2-1; D perhaps matches TRBD2 (5 bases). With 2 bases removed from V and 0 bases from J, the gap between germline ends came to 17 bases. The germline V gene encodes CDR1 GTSNPN and CDR2 SVGIG (reference sequence). The CDR3 consists of 17 residues. For the CDR3, the DNA is TGTGCCTGGAGTATACTAGGAACGGGCGGCTCCTACAATGAGCAGTTCTTC. It specifies CAWSILGTGGSYNEQFF.

This chain uses TRBV5-7 with TRBJ2-7; D is possibly TRBD2 (6 bases). TRBV5-7 is designated an ORF whose function remains uncertain. CDR3 length equals 15 residues. With 2 bases removed from V and 1 base from J, the gap between germline ends came to 13 bases. This CDR3 is CASSFGGFLSYEQYF. The CDR3 coding sequence is TGTGCCAGCAGCTTCGGGGGTTTTTTGTCCTACGAGCAGTACTTC.

V gene TRBV5-5 combines with J gene TRBJ1-3; D is ambiguous. CDR3 length: 15 amino acids. V was pared by 4 bases and J by 0 bases, with 11 bases between. Germline loops: CDR1 SGHKS, CDR2 YYEKEE (reference sequence). The CDR3 nucleotides are TGTGCCAGCAGCCCCTCCGGGGTCTCTGGAAACACCATATATTTT. It specifies CASSPSGVSGNTIYF.

V usage is TRBV28 and J usage is TRBJ2-1; TRBD2 matches 14 bases. The CDR3 length is 13 residues. V gave up 10 bases and J gave up 9 bases; unmatched junction bases: 5. CDR1 MDHEN and CDR2 SYDVKM come from the germline V gene. CDR3 sequence (DNA): TGTGCCAACGGACTAGCGGGAGGTAGTGAGCAGTTCTTC. It specifies CANGLAGGSEQFF.

The rearrangement links TRBV7-2 to TRBJ1-2, with 7 positions matching TRBD1. V lost 4 bases to trimming and J lost 8 bases; unmatched junction nucleotides: 10. The CDR3 has 14 residues. CDR1 SGHTA and CDR2 FQGNSA come from the germline V gene. The CDR3 loop reads CASSSPDRVGGYTF. In DNA form, the CDR3 reads TGTGCCAGCAGCTCACCTGACAGGGTTGGAGGCTACACCTTC.

This clone was seen only once. This chain joins TRBV5-4 and TRBJ2-3; TRBD1 might be the D (6 bases). V was pared by 0 bases and J by 3 bases, with 11 bases between. Germline loops: CDR1 SGHNT, CDR2 YYREEE (reference sequence). The CDR3 runs 15 residues. CDR3 nucleotide sequence: TGTGCCAGCAGCTTGGGTCAGGGGAGAACAGATACGCAGTATTTT. Protein sequence: CASSLGQGRTDTQYF.

CDR3 DNA: TGTGCCATCAGTGATTTGGGACTTCTTTCAGATACGCAGTATTTT. Amino acids: CAISDLGLLSDTQYF. The gene calls are TRBV10-3 and TRBJ2-3; TRBD2 might be the D (6 bases). Trimming took 3 bases from V and 4 from J, leaving 14 bases between them. The germline V gene has CDR1 ENHRY and CDR2 SYGVKD. This CDR3 region has 15 residues.

The V and J genes are TRBV11-3 and TRBJ2-4, with 9 nucleotides matching TRBD2. J was trimmed by 6 bases and V by 3 bases; bases with no gene match: 12. The CDR3 has 17 amino acids. The germline V gene has CDR1 SGHNT and CDR2 YENEEA. Here the CDR3 reads CASSFPAGGGVVNIQYF. The CDR3 DNA follows: TGTGCCAGCAGCTTCCCCGCAGGCGGGGGGGTTGTAAACATTCAGTACTTC.

The gene calls are TRBV15 and TRBJ2-6, with 12 bases that match TRBD2. This CDR3 is built from 18 residues. Per germline, CDR1 LNHNV and CDR2 YYDKDF (reference sequence). V was clipped by 5 bases and J by 0 bases; unmatched bases: 5. CDR3 sequence reads: CATSGLAGTFSGANVLTF. The CDR3 nucleotides read TGTGCCACCAGCGGACTAGCGGGAACTTTCTCTGGGGCCAACGTCCTGACTTTC. The full variable domain, its missing parts supplied by reference TRBV15 and TRBJ2-6, is DAMVIQNPRYQVTQFGKPVTLSCSQTLNHNVMYWYQQKSSQAPKLLFHYYDKDFNNEADTPDNFQSRRPNTSFCFLDIRSPGLGDTAMYLCATSGLAGTFSGANVLTFGAGSRLTVL.

The chain couples TRBV13 to TRBJ1-3; D ambiguous. CDR1 is PRHDT and CDR2 is FYEKMQ in the germline V gene (reference sequence). The CDR3 runs 14 residues. Trimming took off 5 bases at V and 3 bases at J, with 11 bases between the two ends. The CDR3 DNA is TGTGCCAGCAGCGTCAGCGGGTATGGAAACACCATATATTTT. Encoded protein: CASSVSGYGNTIYF.

V and J are TRBV2 and TRBJ2-5, with D uncertain. CDR3 length equals 14 residues. The V gene's germline CDR1 is SNHLY and CDR2 FYNNEI. V lost 5 bases, J lost 5 bases, and 15 bases lay in between. The CDR3 DNA sequence: TGTGCCAGCAGTCCCTCGTCACCCGGGGAGACCCAGTACTTC. Its protein product is CASSPSSPGETQYF.

The chain couples TRBV27 to TRBJ1-2; possibly TRBD1 for D (5 bases). This CDR3 contains 15 residues. V was shortened by 6 bases and J by 2 bases, with 16 bases between the two germline ends. Germline assignment: CDR1 MNHEY and CDR2 SMNVEV (reference sequence). The CDR3 spells CASSQMGGRNYGYTF. The CDR3 region has the DNA TGTGCCAGCAGCCAGATGGGGGGGAGGAACTATGGCTACACCTTC.

The rearrangement uses TRBV15 and TRBJ2-7, with D possibly being TRBD1 (6 bases). Trimming shortened V by 3 bases and J by 3 bases, and 12 bases separated the two germline ends. The CDR3 has 14 residues. Germline-derived CDR1 and CDR2 are LNHNV and YYDKDF (reference sequence). Here the CDR3 reads CATSSLQGNYEQYF. The CDR3 DNA is TGTGCCACCAGCAGCTTACAGGGAAACTACGAGCAGTACTTC.

The chain joins TRBV13 to TRBJ2-1; D tentatively fits TRBD1 or TRBD2 (5 bases each). The CDR3 totals 13 residues. V was pared by 3 bases and J by 8 bases, with 11 bases between. CDR1 is PRHDT, CDR2 FYEKMQ, per germline (reference sequence). The CDR3 coding sequence is TGTGCCAGCAGCTTGAGGGGTAACGATGAGCAGTTCTTC. This sequence encodes CASSLRGNDEQFF.

This clone was counted a single time. The CDR3 sequence is CASSTPQRYEQYF. The CDR3 DNA follows: TGTGCCAGCAGTACCCCACAGAGATACGAGCAGTACTTC. J is TRBJ2-7 and V is TRBV6-6; D unresolved. Trimming pared 5 bases from V and 4 bases from J, leaving 12 bases between. CDR1 and CDR2 from the germline V gene are MNHNY and SVGAGI (reference sequence). This CDR3 is 13 amino acids long.